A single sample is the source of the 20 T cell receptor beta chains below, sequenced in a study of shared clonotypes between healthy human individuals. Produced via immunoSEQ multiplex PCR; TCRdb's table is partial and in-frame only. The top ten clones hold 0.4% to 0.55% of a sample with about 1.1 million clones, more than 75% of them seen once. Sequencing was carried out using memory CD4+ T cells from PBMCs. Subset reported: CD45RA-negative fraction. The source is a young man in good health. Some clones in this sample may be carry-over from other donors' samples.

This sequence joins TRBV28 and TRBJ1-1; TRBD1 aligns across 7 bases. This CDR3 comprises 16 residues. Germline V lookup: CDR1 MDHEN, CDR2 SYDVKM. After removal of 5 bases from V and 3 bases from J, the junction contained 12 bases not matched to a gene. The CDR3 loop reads CASSPQTGNVHTEAFF. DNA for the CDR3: TGTGCCAGCAGTCCCCAGACAGGGAATGTGCACACTGAAGCTTTCTTT.

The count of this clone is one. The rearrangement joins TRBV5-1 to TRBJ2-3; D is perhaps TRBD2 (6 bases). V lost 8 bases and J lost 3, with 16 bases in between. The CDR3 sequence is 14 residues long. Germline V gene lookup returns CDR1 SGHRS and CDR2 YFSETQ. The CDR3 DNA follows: TGCGCCAGTAGTTTGGGGGGATGGACAGATACGCAGTATTTT. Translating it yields CASSLGGWTDTQYF. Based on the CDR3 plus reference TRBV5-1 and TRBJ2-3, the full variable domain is KAGVTQTPRYLIKTRGQQVTLSCSPISGHRSVSWYQQTPGQGLQFLFEYFSETQRNKGNFPGRFSGRQFSNSRSEMNVSTLELGDSALYLCASSLGGWTDTQYFGPGTRLTVL.

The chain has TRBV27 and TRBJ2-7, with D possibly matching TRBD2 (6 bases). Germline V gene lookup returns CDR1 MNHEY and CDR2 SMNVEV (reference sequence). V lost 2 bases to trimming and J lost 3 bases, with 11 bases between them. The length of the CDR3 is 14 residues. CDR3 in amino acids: CASSLKGRDYEQYF. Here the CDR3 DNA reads TGTGCCAGCAGTTTAAAGGGGCGGGACTACGAGCAGTACTTC.

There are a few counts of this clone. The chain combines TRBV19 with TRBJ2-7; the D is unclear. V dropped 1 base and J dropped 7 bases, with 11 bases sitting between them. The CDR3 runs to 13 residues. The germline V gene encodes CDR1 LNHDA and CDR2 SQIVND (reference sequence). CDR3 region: CASSIVAQSEQYF. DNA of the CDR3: TGTGCCAGTAGTATAGTGGCCCAGTCGGAGCAGTACTTC.

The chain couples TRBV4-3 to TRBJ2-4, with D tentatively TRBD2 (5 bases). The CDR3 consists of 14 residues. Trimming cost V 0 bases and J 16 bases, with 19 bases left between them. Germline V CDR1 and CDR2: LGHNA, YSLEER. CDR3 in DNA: TGCGCCAGCAGCCAAGAGTTCGGGGTCCGGCACCTTTACTTC. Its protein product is CASSQEFGVRHLYF.

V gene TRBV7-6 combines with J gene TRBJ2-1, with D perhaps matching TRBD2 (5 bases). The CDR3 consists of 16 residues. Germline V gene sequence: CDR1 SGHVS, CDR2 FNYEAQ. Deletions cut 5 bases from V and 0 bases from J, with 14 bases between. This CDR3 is CASSVRLTGSYNEQFF. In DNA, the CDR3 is TGTGCCAGCAGCGTAAGACTAACCGGCTCCTACAATGAGCAGTTCTTC.

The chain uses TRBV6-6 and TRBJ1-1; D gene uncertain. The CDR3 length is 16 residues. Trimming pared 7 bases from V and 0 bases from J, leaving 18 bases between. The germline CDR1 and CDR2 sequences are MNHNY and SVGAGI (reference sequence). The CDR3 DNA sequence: TGTGCCAGCACCCCGAACCCGGGATCCATGAACACTGAAGCTTTCTTT. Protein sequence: CASTPNPGSMNTEAFF.

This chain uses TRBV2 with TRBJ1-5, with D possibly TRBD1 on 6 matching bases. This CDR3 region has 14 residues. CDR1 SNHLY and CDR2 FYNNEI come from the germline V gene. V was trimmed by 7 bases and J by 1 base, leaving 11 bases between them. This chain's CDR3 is CASTDTGSNQPQHF. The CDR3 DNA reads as TGTGCCAGCACGGATACAGGGAGCAATCAGCCCCAGCATTTT. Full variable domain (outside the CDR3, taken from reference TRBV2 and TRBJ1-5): EPEVTQTPSHQVTQMGQEVILRCVPISNHLYFYWYRQILGQKVEFLVSFYNNEISEKSEIFDDQFSVERPDGSNFTLKIRSTKLEDSAMYFCASTDTGSNQPQHFGDGTRLSIL.

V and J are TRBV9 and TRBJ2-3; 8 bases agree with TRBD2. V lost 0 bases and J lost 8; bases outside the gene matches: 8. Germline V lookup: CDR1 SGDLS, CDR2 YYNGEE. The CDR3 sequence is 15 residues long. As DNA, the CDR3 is TGTGCCAGCAGCGTAGCCTCGGGAGGGCATCGTACGCAGTATTTT. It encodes CASSVASGGHRTQYF. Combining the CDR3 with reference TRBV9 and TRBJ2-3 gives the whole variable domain DSGVTQTPKHLITATGQRVTLRCSPRSGDLSVYWYQQSLDQGLQFLIQYYNGEERAKGNILERFSAQQFPDLHSELNLSSLELGDSALYFCASSVASGGHRTQYFGPGTRLTVL.

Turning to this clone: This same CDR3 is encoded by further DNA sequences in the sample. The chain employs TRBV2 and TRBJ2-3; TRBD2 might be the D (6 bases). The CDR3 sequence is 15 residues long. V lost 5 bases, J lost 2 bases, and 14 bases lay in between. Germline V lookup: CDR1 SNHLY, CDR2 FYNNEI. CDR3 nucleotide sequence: TGTGCCAGCAGTCCACGGAGGGCCTCCACAGATACGCAGTATTTT. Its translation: CASSPRRASTDTQYF.

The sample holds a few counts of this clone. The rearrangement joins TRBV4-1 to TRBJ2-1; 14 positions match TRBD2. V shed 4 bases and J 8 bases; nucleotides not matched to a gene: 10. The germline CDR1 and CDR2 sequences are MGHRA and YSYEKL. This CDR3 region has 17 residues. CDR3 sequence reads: CASSRAGLAGVYDEQFF. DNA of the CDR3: TGCGCCAGCAGCCGAGCGGGACTAGCGGGGGTCTATGATGAGCAGTTCTTC.

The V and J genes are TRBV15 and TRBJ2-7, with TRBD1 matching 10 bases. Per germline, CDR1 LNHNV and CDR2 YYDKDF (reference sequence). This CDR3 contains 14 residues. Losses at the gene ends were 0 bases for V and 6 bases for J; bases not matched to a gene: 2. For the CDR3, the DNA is TGTGCCACCAGCAGAGACCGGGACAGGGGCGAGCAGTACTTC. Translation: CATSRDRDRGEQYF.

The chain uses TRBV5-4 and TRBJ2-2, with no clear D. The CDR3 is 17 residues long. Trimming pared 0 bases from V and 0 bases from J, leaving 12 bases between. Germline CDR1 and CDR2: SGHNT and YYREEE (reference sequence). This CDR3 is CASSLATPDANTGELFF. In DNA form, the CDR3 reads TGTGCCAGCAGCTTGGCGACCCCAGACGCGAACACCGGGGAGCTGTTTTTT.

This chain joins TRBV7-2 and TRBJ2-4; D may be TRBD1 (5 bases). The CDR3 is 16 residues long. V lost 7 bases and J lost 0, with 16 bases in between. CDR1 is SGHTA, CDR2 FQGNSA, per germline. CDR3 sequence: CASKGPLGIAKNIQYF. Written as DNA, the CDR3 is TGTGCCAGCAAGGGGCCGCTGGGAATAGCCAAAAACATTCAGTACTTC.

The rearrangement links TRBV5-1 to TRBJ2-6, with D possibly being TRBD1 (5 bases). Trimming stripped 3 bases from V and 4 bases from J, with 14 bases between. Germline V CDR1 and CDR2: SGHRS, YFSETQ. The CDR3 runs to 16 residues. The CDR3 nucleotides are TGCGCCAGCAGCTGGACCGCAGGGTCCGGGGCCAACGTCCTGACTTTC. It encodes CASSWTAGSGANVLTF.

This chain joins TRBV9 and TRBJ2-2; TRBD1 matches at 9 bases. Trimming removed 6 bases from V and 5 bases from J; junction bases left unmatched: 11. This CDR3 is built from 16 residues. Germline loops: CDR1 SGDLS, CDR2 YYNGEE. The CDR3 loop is CASTLTGGYNTGELFF. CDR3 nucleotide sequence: TGTGCCAGCACTCTAACAGGGGGCTATAATACCGGGGAGCTGTTTTTT.

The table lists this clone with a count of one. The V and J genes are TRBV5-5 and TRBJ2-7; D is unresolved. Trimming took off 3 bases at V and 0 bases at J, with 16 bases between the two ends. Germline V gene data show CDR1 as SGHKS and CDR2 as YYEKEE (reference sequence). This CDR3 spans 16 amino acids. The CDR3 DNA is TGTGCCAGCAGCTGGGGAAGGGAAAATACCTCCTACGAGCAGTACTTC. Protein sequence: CASSWGRENTSYEQYF.

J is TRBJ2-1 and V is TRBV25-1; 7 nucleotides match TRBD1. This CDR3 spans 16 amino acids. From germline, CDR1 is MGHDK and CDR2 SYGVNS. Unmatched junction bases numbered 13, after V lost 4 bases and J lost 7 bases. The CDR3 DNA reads TGTGCCAGCAGTGGGACCGCGACAGGGATTCGAAATGAGCAGTTCTTC. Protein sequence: CASSGTATGIRNEQFF.

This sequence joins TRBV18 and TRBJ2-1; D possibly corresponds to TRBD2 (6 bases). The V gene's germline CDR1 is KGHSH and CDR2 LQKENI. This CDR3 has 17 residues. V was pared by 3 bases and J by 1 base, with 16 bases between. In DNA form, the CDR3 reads TGTGCCAGCTCACCTCTTAGTGTCGGGAGTTCCTACAATGAGCAGTTCTTC. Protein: CASSPLSVGSSYNEQFF.

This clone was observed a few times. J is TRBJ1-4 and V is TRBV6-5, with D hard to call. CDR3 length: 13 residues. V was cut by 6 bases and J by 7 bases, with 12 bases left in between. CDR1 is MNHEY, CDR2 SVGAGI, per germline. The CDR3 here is CASRGIGAEKLFF. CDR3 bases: TGTGCCAGCAGGGGTATCGGAGCTGAAAAACTGTTTTTT.